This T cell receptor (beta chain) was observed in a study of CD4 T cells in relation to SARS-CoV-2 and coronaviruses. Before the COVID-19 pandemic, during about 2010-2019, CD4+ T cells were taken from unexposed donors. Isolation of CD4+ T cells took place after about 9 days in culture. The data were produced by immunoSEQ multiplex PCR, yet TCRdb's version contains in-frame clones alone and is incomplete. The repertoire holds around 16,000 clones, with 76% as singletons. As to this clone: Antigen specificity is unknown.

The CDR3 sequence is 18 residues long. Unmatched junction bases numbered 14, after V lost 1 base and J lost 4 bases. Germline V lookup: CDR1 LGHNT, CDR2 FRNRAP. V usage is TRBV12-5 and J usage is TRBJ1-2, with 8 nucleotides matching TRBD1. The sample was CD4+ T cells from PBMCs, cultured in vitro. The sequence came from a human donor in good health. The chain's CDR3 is CASGLGRQGRRLAYGYTF. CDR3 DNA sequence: TGTGCTAGTGGTTTGGGCCGACAGGGGCGCCGTTTGGCCTATGGCTACACCTTC.